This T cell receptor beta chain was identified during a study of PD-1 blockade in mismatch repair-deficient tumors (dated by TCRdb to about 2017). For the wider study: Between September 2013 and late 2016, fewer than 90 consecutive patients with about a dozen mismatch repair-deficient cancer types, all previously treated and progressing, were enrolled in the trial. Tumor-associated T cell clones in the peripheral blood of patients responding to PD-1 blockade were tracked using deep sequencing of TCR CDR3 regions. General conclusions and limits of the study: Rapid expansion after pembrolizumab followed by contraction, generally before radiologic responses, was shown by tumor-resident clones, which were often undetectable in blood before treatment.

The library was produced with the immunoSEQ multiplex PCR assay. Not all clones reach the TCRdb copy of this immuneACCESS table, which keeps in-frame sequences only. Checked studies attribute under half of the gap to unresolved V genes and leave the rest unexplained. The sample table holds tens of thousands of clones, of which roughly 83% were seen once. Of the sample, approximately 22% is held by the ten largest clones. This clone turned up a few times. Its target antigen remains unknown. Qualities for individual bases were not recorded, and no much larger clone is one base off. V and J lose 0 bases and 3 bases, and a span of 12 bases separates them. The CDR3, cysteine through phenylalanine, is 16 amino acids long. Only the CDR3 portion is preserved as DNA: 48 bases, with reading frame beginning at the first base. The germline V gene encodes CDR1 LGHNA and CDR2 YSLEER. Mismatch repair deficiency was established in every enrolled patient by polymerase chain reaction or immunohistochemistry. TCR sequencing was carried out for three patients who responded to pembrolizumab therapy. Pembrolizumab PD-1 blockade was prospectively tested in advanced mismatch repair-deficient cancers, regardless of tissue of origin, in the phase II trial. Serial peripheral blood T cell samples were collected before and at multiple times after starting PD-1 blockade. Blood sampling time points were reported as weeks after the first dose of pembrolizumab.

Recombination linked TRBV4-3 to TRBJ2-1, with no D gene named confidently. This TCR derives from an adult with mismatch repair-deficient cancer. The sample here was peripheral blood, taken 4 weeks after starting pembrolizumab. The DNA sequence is TGCGCCAGCAGCCAAGACGGCGGTTCCCTCTACAATGAGCAGTTCTTC. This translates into CASSQDGGSLYNEQFF.